This T cell receptor beta chain was obtained from a study of early T cells in non-severe SARS-CoV-2 infection. General study points: Private and CD4 specificities were missed by VDJdb matching, skewed to anti-spike CD8.

Many counts were recorded for this clonotype. Its antigen is unknown. Molecules of cDNA were individually given unique molecular identifiers that were attached to them. TCRdb re-called the 5' RACE reads through MiXCR, storing one row per CDR3 protein. The sample records over 35,000 distinct CDR3 sequences, roughly 5% being singletons. V was trimmed by 4 bases and J by 0 bases, leaving 18 bases between them. The germline V gene has CDR1 SGHRS and CDR2 YFSETQ. There are 17 residues in the CDR3. The sequence was obtained from an adult who was a healthcare worker with PCR-confirmed SARS-CoV-2 infection or an uninfected control (not recorded which). Sequenced sample: whole blood. The rearrangement joins TRBV5-1 to TRBJ2-3, with D perhaps matching TRBD1 or TRBD2 (5 bases each). The CDR3 protein is CASSLPGTATSTDTQYF. CDR3 DNA: TGCGCCAGCAGCCTACCCGGGACGGCAACTAGCACAGATACGCAGTATTTT.